This TCR beta chain was identified in a study of cytomegalovirus exposure and HLA in healthy donors. Study details: As released early, the data held roughly 85 million unique TCRs from HLA-typed donors. Overall study findings and caveats: With high specificity and sensitivity, the classifier reportedly diagnosed cytomegalovirus status.

Trimming shortened V by 6 bases and J by 2 bases, and 10 bases separated the two germline ends. Looked up from germline, CDR1 is MNHNY and CDR2 is SVGAGI (reference sequence). The CDR3 sequence is 13 residues long. For this clone: No antigen is known for it.

PCR primers comprised 60 Vbeta and 13 Jbeta primers. TCRdb's copy holds only in-frame clones and misses some; the assay was immunoSEQ multiplex PCR. The listing contains tens of thousands of clones. What was sequenced was PBMCs. This TCR derives from a woman between 25 and 40 years old in good health and CMV-seronegative. The chain combines TRBV6-6 with TRBJ1-2, with D perhaps matching TRBD1 (5 bases). The CDR3 protein is CASSPGLNYGYTF. CDR3 in DNA: TGTGCCAGCAGCCCGGGACTGAACTATGGCTACACCTTC.